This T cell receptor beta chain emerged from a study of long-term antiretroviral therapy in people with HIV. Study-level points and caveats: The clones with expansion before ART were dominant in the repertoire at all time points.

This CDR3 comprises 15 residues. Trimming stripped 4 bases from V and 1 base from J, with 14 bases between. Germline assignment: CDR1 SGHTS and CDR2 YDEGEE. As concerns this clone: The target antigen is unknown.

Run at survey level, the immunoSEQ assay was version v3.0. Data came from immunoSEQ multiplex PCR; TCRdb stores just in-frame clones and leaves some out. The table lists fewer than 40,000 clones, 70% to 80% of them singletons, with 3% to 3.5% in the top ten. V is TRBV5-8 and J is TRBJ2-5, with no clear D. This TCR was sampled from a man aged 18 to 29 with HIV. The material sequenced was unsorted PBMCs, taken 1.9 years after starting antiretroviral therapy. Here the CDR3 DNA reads TGTGCCAGCAGCCAGAGGACGGCGGTCCAAGAGACCCAGTACTTC. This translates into CASSQRTAVQETQYF.